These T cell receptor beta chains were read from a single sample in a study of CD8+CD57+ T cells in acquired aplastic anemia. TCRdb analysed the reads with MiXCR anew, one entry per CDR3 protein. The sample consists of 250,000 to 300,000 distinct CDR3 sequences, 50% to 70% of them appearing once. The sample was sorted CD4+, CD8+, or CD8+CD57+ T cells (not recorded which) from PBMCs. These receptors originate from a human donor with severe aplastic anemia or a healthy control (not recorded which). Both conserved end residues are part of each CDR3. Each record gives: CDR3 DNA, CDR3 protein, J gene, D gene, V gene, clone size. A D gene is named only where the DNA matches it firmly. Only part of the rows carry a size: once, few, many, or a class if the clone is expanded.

cdr3_nt: TGTGCCACCGTATCTGGAAAGCGGGGTGAGACAGATACGCAGTATTTT
cdr3_aa: CATVSGKRGETDTQYF
j_call: TRBJ2-3
d_call: TRBD2
v_call: TRBV24-1
clone_size: many

cdr3_nt: TGTGCCAGCAGCTTGGCGCACGTCCCTAACTATGGCTACACCTTC
cdr3_aa: CASSLAHVPNYGYTF
j_call: TRBJ1-2
d_call: .
v_call: TRBV7-8
clone_size: .

cdr3_nt: TGCAGTGCCTCCGTCTCGCCCGCGGCCCCTGAAGCTTTCTTT
cdr3_aa: CSASVSPAAPEAFF
j_call: TRBJ1-1
d_call: .
v_call: TRBV20-1
clone_size: many

cdr3_nt: TGTGCCATCAGTGCTAGAGTTTCAGGCCTAATAGGCGGCGAGGGGCAAGAGACCCAGTACTTC
cdr3_aa: CAISARVSGLIGGEGQETQYF
j_call: TRBJ2-5
d_call: .
v_call: TRBV10-3
clone_size: .

cdr3_nt: TGTGCCAGCAGTCCCCGGGGGGACTTGAACACTGAAGCTTCCTTT
cdr3_aa: CASSPRGDLNTEASF
j_call: TRBJ1-1
d_call: .
v_call: TRBV12-3/TRBV12-4
clone_size: few

cdr3_nt: TGTGCCACCAGCAGCACTAGGGACGGTCAGGAGACCCAGTACTTC
cdr3_aa: CATSSTRDGQETQYF
j_call: TRBJ2-5
d_call: .
v_call: TRBV15
clone_size: .

cdr3_nt: TGTGCCATCAGTGAGACTTCAGGGGGCGACTATGGCTACACCTTC
cdr3_aa: CAISETSGGDYGYTF
j_call: TRBJ1-2
d_call: TRBD1
v_call: TRBV10-3
clone_size: .

cdr3_nt: TGTGCCAGCAGCCGCGAAGACGATACGCAGTATTTT
cdr3_aa: CASSREDDTQYF
j_call: TRBJ2-3
d_call: .
v_call: TRBV7-2
clone_size: .

cdr3_nt: TGCGCCAGCAGCCCCGAACCGGGACAGGGCCCCTACGAGCAGTACTTC
cdr3_aa: CASSPEPGQGPYEQYF
j_call: TRBJ2-7
d_call: TRBD1
v_call: TRBV5-1
clone_size: many

cdr3_nt: TGTGCCACCAGTGATTCAAACAGCTATGGCTACACCTTC
cdr3_aa: CATSDSNSYGYTF
j_call: TRBJ1-2
d_call: .
v_call: TRBV24-1
clone_size: .

cdr3_nt: TGTGCCAGCAGCTTAGCCAGGGGGAGCGAAAAACTGTTTTTT
cdr3_aa: CASSLARGSEKLFF
j_call: TRBJ1-4
d_call: TRBD1
v_call: TRBV7-9
clone_size: .

cdr3_nt: TGTGCCAGCAGCCCAGTGGTCACCACTAATTCACCCCTCCACTTT
cdr3_aa: CASSPVVTTNSPLHF
j_call: TRBJ1-6
d_call: .
v_call: TRBV7-9
clone_size: many

cdr3_nt: TGCAGTGCTAGAGATCTCAGGGTGCAACTTGACAATGAGCAGTTCTTC
cdr3_aa: CSARDLRVQLDNEQFF
j_call: TRBJ2-1
d_call: .
v_call: TRBV20-1
clone_size: .

cdr3_nt: TGTGCCATCAGCGAGGACGGGGGTGATTCACCCCTCCACTTT
cdr3_aa: CAISEDGGDSPLHF
j_call: TRBJ1-6
d_call: .
v_call: TRBV10-3
clone_size: .

cdr3_nt: TGTGCCACCAGTGGAGGACCCGGGGCGTTGGACGAGCAGTACTTC
cdr3_aa: CATSGGPGALDEQYF
j_call: TRBJ2-7
d_call: .
v_call: TRBV24-1
clone_size: .

cdr3_nt: TGTGCCAGCAGTTACGACGAGGTCAGCTACGAGCAGTACTTC
cdr3_aa: CASSYDEVSYEQYF
j_call: TRBJ2-7
d_call: .
v_call: TRBV6-5
clone_size: .

cdr3_nt: TGTGCCAGCAGTTACTCAGGCCAATTGGGGGCCTTTGGAAACACCATATATTTT
cdr3_aa: CASSYSGQLGAFGNTIYF
j_call: TRBJ1-3
d_call: .
v_call: TRBV6-5
clone_size: many

cdr3_nt: TGTGCTAGCAGCCCCCCCGTCGGGGCCAACGTCCTGACTTTC
cdr3_aa: CASSPPVGANVLTF
j_call: TRBJ2-6
d_call: .
v_call: TRBV7-7
clone_size: .

cdr3_nt: TGTGCCACCAGCATTGAGGAAGGGTCGAGGGATGAAGCTTTCTTT
cdr3_aa: CATSIEEGSRDEAFF
j_call: TRBJ1-1
d_call: .
v_call: TRBV15
clone_size: .

cdr3_nt: TGTGCCATCAGTGAGCCAGGGCTGAGGGATAATTCACCCCTCCACTTT
cdr3_aa: CAISEPGLRDNSPLHF
j_call: TRBJ1-6
d_call: .
v_call: TRBV10-3
clone_size: many

cdr3_nt: TGTGCCAACCTTCCCGGGACATCTGCAGCTAACTATGGCTACACCTTC
cdr3_aa: CANLPGTSAANYGYTF
j_call: TRBJ1-2
d_call: .
v_call: TRBV2
clone_size: .

cdr3_nt: TGTGCCAGCAGCTTATTGACGGCCGGGGCCAACGTCCTGACTTTC
cdr3_aa: CASSLLTAGANVLTF
j_call: TRBJ2-6
d_call: .
v_call: TRBV7-2
clone_size: many

cdr3_nt: TGTGCCAGCAGCTCGATAGCGGGGACGAGCACAGATACGCAGTATTTT
cdr3_aa: CASSSIAGTSTDTQYF
j_call: TRBJ2-3
d_call: TRBD2
v_call: TRBV7-2
clone_size: .

cdr3_nt: TGCGCCAGCGGGCGACAGGGATACTACGAGCAGTACTTC
cdr3_aa: CASGRQGYYEQYF
j_call: TRBJ2-7
d_call: TRBD1
v_call: TRBV5-1
clone_size: few

cdr3_nt: TGCAGTGCTAGAGTTCGAGGGGTAGGGGAGCTGTTTTTT
cdr3_aa: CSARVRGVGELFF
j_call: TRBJ2-2
d_call: .
v_call: TRBV20-1
clone_size: once

cdr3_nt: TGCAGCGTTGGATTAGGGGACACTGAAGCTTTCTTT
cdr3_aa: CSVGLGDTEAFF
j_call: TRBJ1-1
d_call: .
v_call: TRBV29-1
clone_size: .

cdr3_nt: TGTGCCAGCAGCTTATTAGCTGGCCCCTACGAGCAGTACTTC
cdr3_aa: CASSLLAGPYEQYF
j_call: TRBJ2-7
d_call: .
v_call: TRBV7-2
clone_size: many

cdr3_nt: TGTGCCAGCAGGGGCCACGAGCAGTACTTC
cdr3_aa: CASRGHEQYF
j_call: TRBJ2-7
d_call: .
v_call: TRBV12-3/TRBV12-4
clone_size: .

cdr3_nt: TGTGCCAGTAGTATAGATCCGTCCTCCTACGAGCAGTACTTC
cdr3_aa: CASSIDPSSYEQYF
j_call: TRBJ2-7
d_call: .
v_call: TRBV19
clone_size: many

cdr3_nt: TGTGCCAGCAGCTTTAGTAGCAATCAGCCCCAGTACTTC
cdr3_aa: CASSFSSNQPQYF
j_call: TRBJ2-5
d_call: .
v_call: TRBV7-2
clone_size: .

cdr3_nt: TGTGCCAGTAGTATGGCCAGACTAAACACCGGGGAGCTGTTTTTT
cdr3_aa: CASSMARLNTGELFF
j_call: TRBJ2-2
d_call: .
v_call: TRBV19
clone_size: .

cdr3_nt: TGTGCCAGCAGCCACCGGGGATACAAAAACATTCAGTACTTC
cdr3_aa: CASSHRGYKNIQYF
j_call: TRBJ2-4
d_call: .
v_call: TRBV6-1
clone_size: .

cdr3_nt: TGTGCCAGTAGTATGGTTTCGGGACAGCGTATCGAGCAGTACTTC
cdr3_aa: CASSMVSGQRIEQYF
j_call: TRBJ2-7
d_call: TRBD1
v_call: TRBV19
clone_size: .

cdr3_nt: TGCAGTGCTAGAGACCCCGGCAGCTCCTACAATGAGCAGTTCTTC
cdr3_aa: CSARDPGSSYNEQFF
j_call: TRBJ2-1
d_call: .
v_call: TRBV20-1
clone_size: many

cdr3_nt: TGCAGTGCTAGAGACCCCTTCCGCGGGATGGGGGAGCAGTACTTC
cdr3_aa: CSARDPFRGMGEQYF
j_call: TRBJ2-7
d_call: .
v_call: TRBV20-1
clone_size: .

cdr3_nt: TGTGCCGGCAGTCGGCAGGGAGGGAACTATGGCTACACCTTC
cdr3_aa: CAGSRQGGNYGYTF
j_call: TRBJ1-2
d_call: .
v_call: TRBV6-6
clone_size: .